The 16 T cell receptor beta chains given below trace back to one sample, sequenced in a study of T cells in Graves' hyperthyroidism and ophthalmopathy. TCR beta CDR3 regions were amplified from RNA transcripts. When the TCR CDR3 underwent first-round RT-PCR, the HTBI primer set was used. TCRdb used MiXCR to reprocess the multiplex PCR reads, holding one entry per CDR3 protein. The table includes around 690,000 distinct CDR3 sequences, around 15% detected once. Input material: blood. Receptors were obtained from a middle-aged man with Graves' hyperthyroidism.

This clonotype has a count of ten or more. The V and J genes are TRBV12-3 or TRBV12-4 and TRBJ2-1; 13 bases align to TRBD2. The CDR3 is 22 residues long. The junction had 18 bases not matched to a gene; V was cut back by 2 bases and J by 2 bases. CDR3 sequence reads: CASSLPAFSTSGRSRTYNEQFF. The CDR3 DNA sequence: TGTGCCAGCAGTTTACCTGCTTTCTCGACTAGCGGGAGGTCCCGAACCTACAATGAGCAGTTCTTC.

This clonotype was found many times. The V and J genes are TRBV29-1 and TRBJ2-1; the D gene is possibly TRBD2 (5 bases). The V end lost 4 bases, the J end lost 7 bases, and 11 bases lay between the germline ends. The CDR3 runs to 12 residues. CDR1 is SQVTM and CDR2 is ANQGSEA in the germline V gene. The CDR3 bases are TGCAGCGTTGCGGGATCAGTTAATGAGCAGTTCTTC. Amino acids: CSVAGSVNEQFF.

The chain combines TRBV2 with TRBJ1-2, with D unresolved. Trimming left V 7 bases short and J 0 bases short, with 18 bases between. The V gene's germline CDR1 is SNHLY and CDR2 FYNNEI. CDR3 length: 16 residues. CDR3 protein: CASNFDTPGANYGYTF. CDR3 bases: TGTGCCAGCAACTTTGACACTCCTGGAGCTAACTATGGCTACACCTTC.

This clonotype was detected only once. This chain connects TRBV30 to TRBJ2-1; perhaps TRBD1 as D (5 bases). Germline lookup yields CDR1 GTSNPN and CDR2 SVGIG (reference sequence). V gave up 0 bases and J gave up 8 bases, with 17 bases separating them. This CDR3 has 15 amino acids. CDR3 in DNA: TGTGCCTGGAGTGTAAGCCAGGGTATAGTCTATGAGCAGTTCTTC. It codes for CAWSVSQGIVYEQFF.

This clonotype was counted a single time. A much larger clone differs by one base, so this may be a read error. J is TRBJ2-3 and V is TRBV6-2 or TRBV6-3, with TRBD1 matching 11 bases. CDR1 and CDR2 (germline): MNHEY, SVGEGT. Trimming removed 0 bases from V and 0 bases from J; junction bases left unmatched: 11. This CDR3 has 20 amino acids. CDR3 loop: CASSYSRTGQGDASTDTQYF. CDR3 nucleotide sequence: TGTGCCAGCAGTTACTCGCGGACGGGACAGGGGGATGCTAGCACAGATACGCAGTATTTT.

The chain recombines TRBV29-1 with TRBJ2-7; tentative D call: TRBD2 (5 bases). The V end was cut by 2 bases, the J end by 6 bases, with 11 bases between. In germline, CDR1 is SQVTM, CDR2 ANQGSEA. The CDR3 is 12 amino acids. The CDR3 loop is CSVESGLAEQYF. The CDR3 region has the DNA TGCAGCGTTGAATCTGGGCTAGCCGAGCAGTACTTC.

This clonotype was counted ten times or more. This rearrangement joins TRBV29-1 to TRBJ2-3; tentatively, D is TRBD1 (6 bases). The CDR3 consists of 14 residues. Germline V CDR1 and CDR2: SQVTM, ANQGSEA. V was clipped by 4 bases and J by 4 bases, with 15 bases between them. This CDR3 reads CSVGKGVISDTQYF. In DNA form, the CDR3 reads TGCAGCGTTGGGAAGGGGGTAATCTCAGATACGCAGTATTTT.

This clonotype has more than one count but fewer than ten. The rearrangement joins TRBV13 to TRBJ1-1; D is unresolved. This CDR3 spans 15 amino acids. The ends were cut back, 1 base at V and 1 base at J, with 10 bases in the middle. Germline CDR1 PRHDT, CDR2 FYEKMQ (reference sequence). In nucleotides, the CDR3 is TGTGCCAGCAGCTTAGCTTCACAAGAGAACACTGAAGCTTTCTTT. Amino acids: CASSLASQENTEAFF.

This clonotype showed up many times. The rearrangement links TRBV5-1 to TRBJ2-7; D unresolved. CDR1 SGHRS and CDR2 YFSETQ come from the germline V gene. V lost 3 bases, J lost 2 bases, and 6 bases lay in between. The CDR3 length is 12 residues. The CDR3 loop reads CASSSNTYEQYF. As DNA, the CDR3 is TGCGCCAGCAGCTCGAATACCTACGAGCAGTACTTC.

In its sample, this clonotype was seen a few times. The chain combines TRBV19 with TRBJ2-1; 9 nucleotides match TRBD2. CDR1 is LNHDA, CDR2 SQIVND, per germline (reference sequence). This CDR3 spans 16 amino acids. After removal of 3 bases from V and 5 bases from J, the junction contained 8 bases not matched to a gene. The CDR3, as DNA: TGTGCCAGTAGTATTCTCCCGACTAGCGGACACAATGAGCAGTTCTTC. It yields the protein CASSILPTSGHNEQFF.

A few counts support this clonotype. The rearrangement joins TRBV4-1 to TRBJ2-1; TRBD2 matches at 8 bases. The V segment lost 5 bases and the J segment 4 bases; nucleotides outside the gene matches: 10. The CDR3 sequence is 16 residues long. The germline V gene encodes CDR1 MGHRA and CDR2 YSYEKL. The CDR3 is CASSLAGSPLYNEQFF. The CDR3, as DNA: TGCGCCAGCAGCTTAGCGGGATCCCCCTTATACAATGAGCAGTTCTTC.

This clonotype was seen ten or more times. The chain combines TRBV12-3 or TRBV12-4 with TRBJ1-2; TRBD1 agrees at 7 bases. The V segment lost 1 base and the J segment 1 base; nucleotides outside the gene matches: 3. CDR3 length equals 15 residues. The CDR3 spells CASSLGGGYNYGYTF. The CDR3 region has the DNA TGTGCCAGCAGTTTAGGAGGGGGCTATAACTATGGCTACACCTTC.

This clonotype has ten or more counts. The chain carries TRBV5-1 and TRBJ2-7; D ambiguous. Trimming shortened V by 0 bases and J by 3 bases, and 13 bases separated the two germline ends. The germline V gene has CDR1 SGHRS and CDR2 YFSETQ. The CDR3 runs 15 residues. The CDR3 protein is CASSLAGSPNYEQYF. For the CDR3, the DNA is TGCGCCAGCAGCTTGGCCGGCAGCCCCAACTACGAGCAGTACTTC.

This clonotype was seen ten or more times. This chain links TRBV2 with TRBJ2-3; 10 positions agree with TRBD1. CDR1 SNHLY and CDR2 FYNNEI come from the germline V gene. The junction had 8 bases not matched to a gene; V was cut back by 4 bases and J by 4 bases. This CDR3 contains 16 residues. The CDR3 coding sequence is TGTGCCAGCAGTGCGCGCGGACAGGGGGTGCCAGATACGCAGTATTTT. It is translated as CASSARGQGVPDTQYF.

This clonotype occurred many times. The rearrangement links TRBV9 to TRBJ2-3, with 7 positions matching TRBD1. Germline V gives CDR1 SGDLS, CDR2 YYNGEE. Germline trimming cut 4 bases from V and 1 base from J; bases unmatched to any gene: 6. This CDR3 comprises 15 residues. The CDR3 coding sequence is TGTGCCAGCAGCCGAACCGGACAGGGCACAGATACGCAGTATTTT. Protein: CASSRTGQGTDTQYF.

This clonotype has at least ten counts. The V gene is TRBV6-1, the J gene TRBJ1-2; possible D gene TRBD1, 5 bases. Germline CDR1 reads MNHNS; CDR2 reads SASEGT. This CDR3 has 12 amino acids. V lost 10 bases, J lost 4 bases, and 13 bases lay in between. This CDR3 reads CATLSGTYGYTF. The DNA of the CDR3 is TGTGCCACCTTATCTGGGACCTATGGCTACACCTTC.